Below are 15 T cell receptor beta chains sequenced from a single sample in a study of blood T cells in healthy people across ages. A J-beta primer mix and a sample-barcoded 5' primer were used in a second PCR of roughly 6 to 11 cycles. TCRdb passed the 5' RACE reads through MiXCR, listing each CDR3 protein once. This sample has about a million distinct CDR3 sequences, with about 51% found just once. Sequenced sample: blood. The receptors come from a woman aged 55-69 years in good health.

This clonotype was seen only a few times. V is TRBV6-6 and J is TRBJ1-2; D is undetermined. V was shortened by 2 bases and J by 8 bases, with 9 bases between the two germline ends. The germline CDR1 and CDR2 sequences are MNHNY and SVGAGI (reference sequence). The CDR3 runs to 12 residues. The DNA for the CDR3 is TGTGCCAGCAGTTACACGGAGGAAGGCTACACCTTC. Translating gives CASSYTEEGYTF.

CDR3 in DNA: TGTGCCAGCAGCCCGAAGGCTAATGAAAAACTGTTTTTT. Its protein is CASSPKANEKLFF. The chain joins TRBV5-8 to TRBJ1-4, with D unresolved. Trimming shortened V by 4 bases and J by 3 bases, and 7 bases separated the two germline ends. The CDR3 contains 13 residues. Germline CDR1 and CDR2: SGHTS and YDEGEE.

In its sample, this clonotype was seen many times. V usage is TRBV29-1 and J usage is TRBJ2-5; D is undetermined. V lost 8 bases, J lost 0 bases, and 7 bases lay in between. Germline lookup yields CDR1 SQVTM and CDR2 ANQGSEA. The CDR3 loop spans 11 amino acids. CDR3 DNA: TGCAGCTACAGATACCAAGAGACCCAGTACTTC. This codes for CSYRYQETQYF.

The chain recombines TRBV6-5 with TRBJ2-3; 10 nucleotides align to TRBD2. This CDR3 region has 18 residues. Germline V gene data show CDR1 as MNHEY and CDR2 as SVGAGI. V trimming: 3 bases; J trimming: 4 bases; junction bases outside the gene matches: 13. CDR3 residues: CASSYKGKLAGVADTQYF. CDR3 sequence (DNA): TGTGCCAGCAGTTATAAGGGCAAGCTAGCGGGAGTGGCAGATACGCAGTATTTT.

This clonotype appeared once. This chain joins TRBV7-9 and TRBJ2-5; D is uncertain. This CDR3 is 14 amino acids long. Germline V lookup: CDR1 SEHNR, CDR2 FQNEAQ (reference sequence). V was shortened by 2 bases and J by 11 bases, with 18 bases between the two germline ends. Written as DNA, the CDR3 is TGTGCCAGCAGCTTAAAAGGTACAAGTTACGGGCAGTACTTC. This encodes CASSLKGTSYGQYF.

This clonotype was counted only a few times. V usage is TRBV5-6 and J usage is TRBJ2-3, with D unclear. Germline CDR1 and CDR2: SGHDT and YYEEEE. The CDR3 is made up of 14 amino acids. V lost 4 bases to trimming and J lost 4 bases, with 13 bases between them. The CDR3 DNA reads as TGTGCCAGCAGCCAACCACCGTTCCCAGATACGCAGTATTTT. This codes for CASSQPPFPDTQYF.

The chain carries TRBV20-1 and TRBJ2-7; TRBD2 matches 8 bases. Germline CDR1 is DFQATT and CDR2 is SNEGSKA (reference sequence). CDR3 size: 13 residues. V lost 0 bases to trimming and J lost 3 bases; unmatched junction nucleotides: 1. The CDR3 region has the DNA TGCAGTGCTAGAGACGGGGGGGTCTACGAGCAGTACTTC. Translated, it gives CSARDGGVYEQYF.

This clonotype was observed a few times. The V gene is TRBV27, the J gene TRBJ1-1; unclear D gene. The V end was cut by 4 bases, the J end by 4 bases, with 10 bases between. Germline V lookup: CDR1 MNHEY, CDR2 SMNVEV (reference sequence). CDR3 length: 13 residues. The CDR3 sequence is CASSSRLSTEAFF. Here the CDR3 DNA reads TGTGCCAGCAGTTCACGGTTGAGCACTGAAGCTTTCTTT.

The chain joins TRBV11-3 to TRBJ2-5; no clear D. Trimming left V 1 base short and J 2 bases short, with 11 bases between. The CDR3 totals 15 residues. CDR1 SGHNT and CDR2 YENEEA come from the germline V gene. The CDR3 loop reads CASSLGQSIQETQYF. The CDR3, as DNA: TGTGCCAGCAGCTTAGGGCAGTCTATTCAAGAGACCCAGTACTTC.

This clonotype has just a few counts. CDR3 sequence (DNA): TGTGCCAGCAGCGTGGGACAGTTAACTAAACAGACCCAGTACTTC. Translation gives CASSVGQLTKQTQYF. The gene calls are TRBV9 and TRBJ2-5; 7 bases line up with TRBD1. Trimming took 2 bases from V and 6 from J; bases not matched to a gene: 10. Germline V gives CDR1 SGDLS, CDR2 YYNGEE. CDR3 size: 15 residues.

This chain joins TRBV29-1 and TRBJ2-2; 9 bases align to TRBD2. Germline V gene data show CDR1 as SQVTM and CDR2 as ANQGSEA. V lost 7 bases and J lost 2; bases outside the gene matches: 11. This CDR3 has 16 amino acids. CDR3 amino acids: CSATSSGTVNTGELFF. CDR3 coding DNA: TGCAGCGCAACCTCTAGCGGGACCGTCAACACCGGGGAGCTGTTTTTT.

V and J are TRBV20-1 and TRBJ2-1, with 9 bases identical to TRBD1. The DNA end lines up better with TRBJ2-7; the J call may be wrong. The germline V gene encodes CDR1 DFQATT and CDR2 SNEGSKA (reference sequence). The length of the CDR3 is 13 residues. The CDR3 DNA is TGCAGTGCTAAGGACAGGGGAGGCTACGAGCAGTACTTC. This translates into CSAKDRGGYEQYF.

This rearrangement joins TRBV9 to TRBJ2-7; D is possibly TRBD1 (7 bases). The CDR3 consists of 16 residues. The germline V gene encodes CDR1 SGDLS and CDR2 YYNGEE. Between the trimmed V and J ends, which lost 0 bases and 3 bases, there was a span of 16 bases. The CDR3: CASSVEAIRGVYEQYF. The CDR3 nucleotides read TGTGCCAGCAGCGTAGAGGCCATCAGGGGGGTCTACGAGCAGTACTTC.

The CDR3 nucleotides read TGTGCCATCAGTGAGTCGGGGACAGCCGAGACCCAGTACTTC. Protein sequence: CAISESGTAETQYF. V gene TRBV10-3 combines with J gene TRBJ2-5; TRBD1 agrees at 7 bases. The germline V gene has CDR1 ENHRY and CDR2 SYGVKD. The CDR3 runs to 14 residues. The V segment lost 0 bases and the J segment 5 bases; nucleotides outside the gene matches: 3.

The chain links TRBV20-1 to TRBJ2-1, with D possibly called TRBD1 or TRBD2 (5 bases each). Per germline, CDR1 DFQATT and CDR2 SNEGSKA (reference sequence). Between the trimmed V and J ends, which lost 1 base and 2 bases, there was a span of 21 bases. The CDR3 is 18 amino acids. For the CDR3, the DNA is TGCAGTGCTAGAGGCCGGGACGGTGGGAGATTCACCTACAATGAGCAGTTCTTC. Translation: CSARGRDGGRFTYNEQFF.